A single sample gave rise to the 18 T cell receptor beta chains below, sequenced in a study of CD4 T cell repertoires in COVID-19. Here immunoSEQ multiplex PCR was the method, and the copy in TCRdb shows in-frame clones only, minus some. The sample holds 20,000 to 30,000 clones, approximately 93% seen once. No culture step preceded sequencing of the ex vivo isolated memory T cells. The sequencing here drew on circulating follicular helper CD4+ T cells (cTfh) from blood, taken before the COVID-19 pandemic. Receptors were obtained from a human donor who had COVID-19.

This chain joins TRBV6-5 and TRBJ1-1; D perhaps matches TRBD1 (6 bases). This CDR3 is 13 amino acids long. CDR1 and CDR2 (germline): MNHEY, SVGAGI. V was pared by 0 bases and J by 6 bases, with 8 bases between. The CDR3 is CASSYSRTAEAFF. The CDR3 nucleotides are TGTGCCAGCAGTTACTCGAGGACAGCTGAAGCTTTCTTT.

The chain combines TRBV7-8 with TRBJ2-1; maybe TRBD2 (5 bases). The CDR3 extends over 15 amino acids. Germline CDR1 reads SGHVS; CDR2 reads FQNEAQ. V lost 1 base to trimming and J lost 10 bases, with 17 bases between them. CDR3 protein: CASSLGNSYSGEQFF. In DNA form, the CDR3 reads TGTGCCAGCAGCTTAGGCAACAGTTATTCGGGAGAGCAGTTCTTC.

This clone was observed a single time. V is TRBV7-2 and J is TRBJ2-7, with 12 bases identical to TRBD2. The V gene's germline CDR1 is SGHTA and CDR2 FQGNSA. The CDR3 covers 14 residues. Trimming took 4 bases from V and 4 from J; bases not matched to a gene: 2. The CDR3 region is CASSSSGGAYEQYF. The CDR3, as DNA: TGTGCCAGCAGCTCTAGCGGGGGGGCGTACGAGCAGTACTTC. Supplemented by reference TRBV7-2 and TRBJ2-7, the full variable domain reads GAGVSQSPSNKVTEKGKDVELRCDPISGHTALYWYRQSLGQGLEFLIYFQGNSAPDKSGLPSDRFSAERTGGSVSTLTIQRTQQEDSAVYLCASSSSGGAYEQYFGPGTRLTVT.

The genes are TRBV19 and TRBJ2-7; 13 bases are a match to TRBD2. CDR1 is LNHDA, CDR2 SQIVND, per germline (reference sequence). Germline trimming cut 5 bases from V and 5 bases from J; bases unmatched to any gene: 3. The CDR3 consists of 14 residues. CDR3 sequence: CASSFGLAGDEQYF. CDR3 nucleotide sequence: TGTGCCAGTAGTTTTGGACTAGCGGGAGACGAGCAGTACTTC.

The chain is built from TRBV27 and TRBJ1-4; the match to TRBD1 covers 10 bases. Germline loops: CDR1 MNHEY, CDR2 SMNVEV (reference sequence). The CDR3 extends over 14 amino acids. The J segment lost 7 bases and the V segment lost 6 bases, leaving 5 bases of the junction unmatched. The CDR3 here is CASRSWTGGEKLFF. The CDR3 coding sequence is TGTGCCAGCAGGTCCTGGACAGGGGGTGAAAAACTGTTTTTT. The full variable domain, in which reference TRBV27 and TRBJ1-4 provide the parts outside the CDR3, is EAQVTQNPRYLITVTGKKLTVTCSQNMNHEYMSWYRQDPGLGLRQIYYSMNVEVTDKGDVPEGYKVSRKEKRNFPLILESPSPNQTSLYFCASRSWTGGEKLFFGSGTQLSVL.

This clone was detected a few times. J is TRBJ1-1 and V is TRBV6-6; 8 nucleotides line up with TRBD1. Per germline, CDR1 MNHNY and CDR2 SVGAGI (reference sequence). With V trimmed by 8 bases and J by 3 bases, 5 bases remained unmatched. This CDR3 has 13 amino acids. In nucleotides, the CDR3 is TGTGCCAGCTTTCAGGGGGCCTACACTGAAGCTTTCTTT. As protein: CASFQGAYTEAFF.

This chain uses TRBV7-2 with TRBJ1-3, with D possibly being TRBD1 (6 bases). Germline loops: CDR1 SGHTA, CDR2 FQGNSA. V was cut by 1 base and J by 2 bases, with 12 bases left in between. The CDR3 consists of 16 residues. The CDR3 DNA is TGTGCCAGCAGCTTAGGTGGGGGCTTCACTGGAAACACCATATATTTT. Protein: CASSLGGGFTGNTIYF.

The chain uses TRBV10-3 and TRBJ2-7; D gene ambiguous. The V gene lost 6 bases and the J gene lost 5 bases, with 11 bases spanning the gap. The germline CDR1 and CDR2 sequences are ENHRY and SYGVKD. There are 12 residues in the CDR3. The chain's CDR3 is CAISPVFDEQYF. The CDR3 bases are TGTGCCATCAGCCCTGTTTTCGACGAGCAGTACTTC.

This clone was observed a single time. The V gene is TRBV5-4, the J gene TRBJ2-2; 10 bases are a match to TRBD2. This CDR3 comprises 19 residues. Germline lookup yields CDR1 SGHNT and CDR2 YYREEE (reference sequence). The trim removed 1 base at V and 1 base at J, leaving 10 bases unmatched. CDR3 protein: CASSLFASGSKGNTGELFF. CDR3 nucleotides: TGTGCCAGCAGCTTGTTTGCTAGCGGGAGTAAAGGGAACACCGGGGAGCTGTTTTTT. Variable domain in full (rest from reference TRBV5-4 and TRBJ2-2): ETGVTQSPTHLIKTRGQQVTLRCSSQSGHNTVSWYQQALGQGPQFIFQYYREEENGRGNFPPRFSGLQFPNYSSELNVNALELDDSALYLCASSLFASGSKGNTGELFFGEGSRLTVL.

The genes are TRBV6-1 and TRBJ1-1; 9 bases map to TRBD1. The CDR3 is made up of 14 amino acids. Losses at the gene ends were 5 bases for V and 4 bases for J; bases not matched to a gene: 5. Germline V gene sequence: CDR1 MNHNS, CDR2 SASEGT. For the CDR3, the DNA is TGTGCCAGCAGTTCCCTGGACAGGGGCACTGAAGCTTTCTTT. It translates to CASSSLDRGTEAFF.

The chain links TRBV5-6 to TRBJ2-1, with a tentative D call TRBD2 (5 bases). Trimming shortened V by 5 bases and J by 0 bases, and 6 bases separated the two germline ends. This CDR3 region has 13 residues. Germline lookup yields CDR1 SGHDT and CDR2 YYEEEE. CDR3 in amino acids: CASSGSSYNEQFF. Here the CDR3 DNA reads TGTGCCAGCAGTGGGAGCTCCTACAATGAGCAGTTCTTC.

This sequence joins TRBV7-3 and TRBJ1-1; D unresolved. V was trimmed by 3 bases and J by 2 bases, leaving 7 bases between them. This CDR3 has 13 residues. Germline V lookup: CDR1 SGHTA, CDR2 FQGTGA. CDR3 in amino acids: CASSFTDNTEAFF. The CDR3 DNA follows: TGTGCCAGCAGCTTCACAGATAACACTGAAGCTTTCTTT. The full variable domain, its missing parts supplied by reference TRBV7-3 and TRBJ1-1, is GAGVSQTPSNKVTEKGKYVELRCDPISGHTALYWYRQSLGQGPEFLIYFQGTGAADDSGLPNDRFFAVRPEGSVSTLKIQRTERGDSAVYLCASSFTDNTEAFFGQGTRLTVV.

The chain links TRBV10-2 to TRBJ2-2, with TRBD2 identical over 7 bases. Trimming removed 8 bases from V and 6 bases from J; junction bases left unmatched: 6. CDR1 is WSHSY, CDR2 SAAADI, per germline. This CDR3 contains 13 residues. The CDR3 here is CASGRARPGELFF. DNA of the CDR3: TGCGCCAGCGGGAGGGCCCGACCCGGGGAGCTGTTTTTT.

V gene TRBV9 combines with J gene TRBJ1-1; TRBD1 matches at 7 bases. The germline gives CDR1 SGDLS, CDR2 YYNGEE. This CDR3 contains 14 residues. The J segment lost 3 bases and the V segment lost 4 bases, leaving 6 bases of the junction unmatched. The CDR3 loop reads CASSLTRGDTEAFF. The CDR3 coding sequence is TGTGCCAGCAGCCTTACCAGGGGGGACACTGAAGCTTTCTTT. The full variable domain, rest sourced from reference TRBV9 and TRBJ1-1, is DSGVTQTPKHLITATGQRVTLRCSPRSGDLSVYWYQQSLDQGLQFLIQYYNGEERAKGNILERFSAQQFPDLHSELNLSSLELGDSALYFCASSLTRGDTEAFFGQGTRLTVV.

V gene TRBV28 combines with J gene TRBJ1-5; 8 nucleotides align to TRBD1. Germline CDR1 is MDHEN and CDR2 is SYDVKM. Trimming cost V 7 bases and J 0 bases; bases outside gene matches: 2. The CDR3 runs to 14 residues. The CDR3 protein is CASTGQGSNQPQHF. The CDR3 nucleotides read TGTGCCAGCACAGGACAGGGTAGCAATCAGCCCCAGCATTTT.

The CDR3 sequence is CASSPREGQGYSPLHF. The CDR3, as DNA: TGTGCCAGCAGCCCCAGGGAGGGACAGGGCTATTCACCCCTCCACTTT. J is TRBJ1-6 and V is TRBV7-2; 9 bases are shared with TRBD1. Germline V CDR1 and CDR2: SGHTA, FQGNSA. This CDR3 contains 16 residues. V dropped 5 bases and J dropped 8; count of bases not matched to a gene: 10.

This chain connects TRBV5-4 to TRBJ2-7; 11 bases map to TRBD2. Looked up from germline, CDR1 is SGHNT and CDR2 is YYREEE (reference sequence). The CDR3 sequence is 15 residues long. Trimming at V came to 4 bases and at J to 3 bases, leaving 6 bases not matched to a gene. The DNA of the CDR3 is TGTGCCAGCAGCCCGGGGACTAGCGGTATCTACGAGCAGTACTTC. Its protein is CASSPGTSGIYEQYF. Filled out from reference TRBV5-4 and TRBJ2-7, the complete variable domain reads ETGVTQSPTHLIKTRGQQVTLRCSSQSGHNTVSWYQQALGQGPQFIFQYYREEENGRGNFPPRFSGLQFPNYSSELNVNALELDDSALYLCASSPGTSGIYEQYFGPGTRLTVT.

This clone has only one observation. The rearrangement links TRBV28 to TRBJ1-3; unclear D gene. Trimming left V 3 bases short and J 0 bases short, with 15 bases between. The CDR3 contains 17 residues. Looked up from germline, CDR1 is MDHEN and CDR2 is SYDVKM. CDR3 in amino acids: CASSFRGLGSSGNTIYF. DNA of the CDR3: TGTGCCAGCAGTTTTCGCGGCCTGGGGAGCTCTGGAAACACCATATATTTT.